A single T cell receptor beta chain is shown here with its context. Its antigen is not known. This entry comes from a study of shared clonotypes between healthy human individuals. The germline V and J ends were trimmed by 4 bases and 5 bases, with 21 bases remaining between them. The CDR3 has 17 residues. Germline CDR1 LGHNA, CDR2 YSLEER. Study-wide results and limits: Only blood was sampled, and tissue TCR repertoires likely differ from blood ones. Larger richness was generally estimated for naive than memory subsets.

The method was immunoSEQ multiplex PCR; TCRdb's version includes in-frame clones alone and lacks a portion of them. Here the sample spans about 320,000 clones, roughly 84% being singletons. The chain combines TRBV4-3 with TRBJ2-1; possibly TRBD2 for D (6 bases). The sample consisted of memory CD8+ T cells sorted from blood. The subset: CD45RO+ cells pooled with CCR7-negative TemRA cells. This sequence was found in a young man in good health. The CDR3 sequence is CASSRLGGLLPDNEQFF. CDR3 nucleotide sequence: TGCGCCAGCAGCCGCTTAGGAGGGCTACTACCGGACAATGAGCAGTTCTTC.